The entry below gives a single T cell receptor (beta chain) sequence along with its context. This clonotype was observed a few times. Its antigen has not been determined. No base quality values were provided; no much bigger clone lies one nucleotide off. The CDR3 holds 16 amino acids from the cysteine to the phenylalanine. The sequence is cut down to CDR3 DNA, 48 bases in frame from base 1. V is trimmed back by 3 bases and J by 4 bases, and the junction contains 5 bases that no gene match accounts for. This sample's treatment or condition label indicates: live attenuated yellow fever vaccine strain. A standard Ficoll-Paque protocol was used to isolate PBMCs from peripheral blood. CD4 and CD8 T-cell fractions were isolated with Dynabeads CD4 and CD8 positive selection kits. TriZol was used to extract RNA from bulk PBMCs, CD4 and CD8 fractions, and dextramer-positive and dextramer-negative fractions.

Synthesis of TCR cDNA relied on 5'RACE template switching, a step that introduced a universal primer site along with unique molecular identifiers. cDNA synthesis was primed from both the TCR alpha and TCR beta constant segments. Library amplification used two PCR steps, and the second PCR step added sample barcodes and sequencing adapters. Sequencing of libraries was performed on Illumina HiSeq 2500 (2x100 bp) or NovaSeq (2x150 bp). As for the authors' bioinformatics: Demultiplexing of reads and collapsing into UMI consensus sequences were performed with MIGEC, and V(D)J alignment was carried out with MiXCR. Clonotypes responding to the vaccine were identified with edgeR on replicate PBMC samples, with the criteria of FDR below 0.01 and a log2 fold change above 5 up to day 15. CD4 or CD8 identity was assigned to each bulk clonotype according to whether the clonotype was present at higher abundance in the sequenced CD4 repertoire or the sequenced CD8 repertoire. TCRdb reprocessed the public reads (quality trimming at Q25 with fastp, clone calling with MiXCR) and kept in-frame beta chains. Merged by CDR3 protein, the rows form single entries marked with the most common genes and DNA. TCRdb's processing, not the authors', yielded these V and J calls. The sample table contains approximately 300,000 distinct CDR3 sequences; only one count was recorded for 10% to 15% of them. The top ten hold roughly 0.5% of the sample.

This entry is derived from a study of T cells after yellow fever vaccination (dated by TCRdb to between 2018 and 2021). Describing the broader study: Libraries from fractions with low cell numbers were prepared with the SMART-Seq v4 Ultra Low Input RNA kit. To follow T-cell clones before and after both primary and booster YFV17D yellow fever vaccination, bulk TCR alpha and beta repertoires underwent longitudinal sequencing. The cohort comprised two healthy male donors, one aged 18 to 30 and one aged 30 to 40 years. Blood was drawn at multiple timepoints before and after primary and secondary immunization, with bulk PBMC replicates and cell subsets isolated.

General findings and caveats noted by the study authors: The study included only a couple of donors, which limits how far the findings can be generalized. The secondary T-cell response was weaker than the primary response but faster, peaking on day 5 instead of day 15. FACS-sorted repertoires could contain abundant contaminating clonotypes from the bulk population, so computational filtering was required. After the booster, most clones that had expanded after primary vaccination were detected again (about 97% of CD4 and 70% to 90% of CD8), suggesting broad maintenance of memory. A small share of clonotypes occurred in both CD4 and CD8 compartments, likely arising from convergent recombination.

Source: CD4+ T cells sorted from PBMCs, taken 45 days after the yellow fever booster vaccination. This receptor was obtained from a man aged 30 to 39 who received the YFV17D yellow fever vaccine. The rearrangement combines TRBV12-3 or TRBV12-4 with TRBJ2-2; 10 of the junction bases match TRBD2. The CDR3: CASSLLAGGRTGELFF. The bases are TGTGCCAGCAGTTTGTTAGCGGGAGGCCGCACCGGGGAGCTGTTTTTT.